Following are 14 T cell receptor beta chains from one sample sequenced in a study of human T cells and chemical hapten exposure. The time point was: pre-sensitization, week 0. Treatment in this sample: therapeutic diphenylcyclopropenone sensitization with weekly scalp DPC. One entry per CDR3 protein, called by TCRdb with MiXCR from the RACE reads. Of some 110,000 distinct CDR3 sequences in the sample, approximately 12% were seen once. The specimen was whole blood, collected in connection with sensitization to the hapten diphenylcyclopropenone (DPC). Receptors originate from a woman aged 50 to 65 with alopecia areata. Some clones in this sample may be carry-over from other donors' samples.

This clonotype was recorded only once. Mismatch with germline at one junction end may stem from a read error. The CDR3, as DNA: TGTGCCAGCAGCGAAGAATTCCCACCCCTCCACTTT. Translated: CASSEEFPPLHF. J is TRBJ1-6 and V is TRBV2, with no clear D. The CDR3 is 12 residues long. The germline V gene has CDR1 SNHLY and CDR2 FYNNEI.

This clonotype has just one count. V usage is TRBV7-2 and J usage is TRBJ2-7, with 10 positions matching TRBD1. Germline lookup yields CDR1 SGHTA and CDR2 FQGNSA. V trimming: 3 bases; J trimming: 2 bases; junction bases outside the gene matches: 10. This CDR3 spans 17 amino acids. The CDR3 spells CASSFGGPGQGTYEQYF. Written as DNA, the CDR3 is TGTGCCAGCAGCTTTGGAGGGCCGGGACAGGGGACCTACGAGCAGTACTTC.

This clonotype was recorded at least ten times. The chain is built from TRBV29-1 and TRBJ2-3, with D uncertain. This CDR3 region has 13 residues. V lost 4 bases and J 11 bases, leaving 19 bases between the germline ends. In germline, CDR1 is SQVTM, CDR2 ANQGSEA. The chain's CDR3 is CSVVAQGGRLQYF. The CDR3 DNA reads TGCAGCGTTGTGGCACAAGGTGGGCGCTTGCAGTATTTT.

The V and J genes are TRBV5-1 and TRBJ2-5; D remains ambiguous. Germline CDR1 and CDR2: SGHRS and YFSETQ. This CDR3 has 14 amino acids. The V gene lost 0 bases and the J gene lost 5 bases, with 11 bases spanning the gap. CDR3 coding DNA: TGCGCCAGCAGCTTGGTTGGTAGTTGGGAGACCCAGTACTTC. Translated: CASSLVGSWETQYF.

In its sample, this clonotype was seen a few times. The chain employs TRBV12-3 or TRBV12-4 and TRBJ1-1; D is uncertain. The CDR3 is made up of 14 amino acids. V lost 7 bases and J 1 base, leaving 13 bases between the germline ends. Here the CDR3 reads CASNPLGKNTEAFF. The CDR3 DNA reads TGTGCCAGCAACCCCCTCGGGAAGAACACTGAAGCTTTCTTT.

The V gene is TRBV27, the J gene TRBJ2-7; no reliable D call. Germline V gene data show CDR1 as MNHEY and CDR2 as SMNVEV (reference sequence). Trimming took off 5 bases at V and 6 bases at J, with 14 bases between the two ends. The CDR3 contains 13 residues. This CDR3 reads CASSTPARGEQYF. The CDR3 nucleotides are TGTGCCAGCAGTACCCCCGCCCGAGGCGAGCAGTACTTC.

This clonotype was seen repeatedly, ten times or more. This sequence joins TRBV29-1 and TRBJ1-2; D unclear. This CDR3 has 13 residues. CDR1 and CDR2 (germline): SQVTM, ANQGSEA. Trimming took 3 bases from V and 4 from J, leaving 12 bases between them. The CDR3 is CSVELDSFYGYTF. CDR3 nucleotide sequence: TGCAGCGTTGAGCTCGATTCCTTCTATGGCTACACCTTC.

This clonotype was counted ten times or more. The chain has TRBV20-1 and TRBJ2-3; 9 bases line up with TRBD2. The trim removed 3 bases at V and 8 bases at J, leaving 12 bases unmatched. The CDR3 is 15 residues long. Looked up from germline, CDR1 is DFQATT and CDR2 is SNEGSKA (reference sequence). The CDR3 DNA sequence: TGCAGTGCTAGCTTCCCTAGCGGGGACGCCCCTACGCAGTATTTT. Amino acid sequence: CSASFPSGDAPTQYF.

The chain links TRBV27 to TRBJ1-1; the D is unclear. This CDR3 is built from 15 residues. Between the trimmed V and J ends, which lost 6 bases and 0 bases, there was a span of 14 bases. Germline-derived CDR1 and CDR2 are MNHEY and SMNVEV (reference sequence). The CDR3 region has the DNA TGTGCCAGCAGAGCCCGACCCATGATGAACACTGAAGCTTTCTTT. Its protein is CASRARPMMNTEAFF.

The V gene is TRBV5-1, the J gene TRBJ2-7, with D possibly TRBD1 on 6 matching bases. The CDR3 has 14 residues. The V end was cut by 0 bases, the J end by 2 bases, with 9 bases between. Germline V lookup: CDR1 SGHRS, CDR2 YFSETQ. The CDR3 sequence: CASSLARQAYEQYF. CDR3 in DNA: TGCGCCAGCAGCTTGGCCCGACAGGCCTACGAGCAGTACTTC.

This clonotype appeared many times. J is TRBJ2-3 and V is TRBV3-1; 9 nucleotides line up with TRBD1. This CDR3 has 17 residues. From germline, CDR1 is LGHDT and CDR2 YNNKEL (reference sequence). V shed 3 bases and J 9 bases; nucleotides not matched to a gene: 16. This CDR3 reads CASSHRVGTGTRGTQYF. The CDR3 DNA is TGTGCCAGCAGCCATCGTGTGGGGACAGGGACCCGGGGCACGCAGTATTTT.

The chain employs TRBV11-2 and TRBJ2-5, with TRBD2 matching over 7 bases. With 3 bases clipped from V and 14 bases from J, the junction kept 9 bases outside the gene matches. Germline V gives CDR1 SGHAT, CDR2 FQNNGV. This CDR3 has 12 amino acids. The CDR3 sequence: CASSFSSGPPYF. The CDR3 DNA is TGTGCCAGCAGCTTCAGTAGCGGGCCCCCTTACTTC.

The chain employs TRBV7-2 and TRBJ2-1; D ambiguous. V lost 2 bases to trimming and J lost 7 bases, with 12 bases between them. This CDR3 comprises 14 residues. Germline V gene sequence: CDR1 SGHTA, CDR2 FQGNSA. The CDR3 DNA is TGTGCCAGCAGCTTACTCCGGCGGAAGAATGAGCAGTTCTTC. Encoded protein: CASSLLRRKNEQFF. The full variable domain, with the rest looked up from reference TRBV7-2 and TRBJ2-1, is GAGVSQSPSNKVTEKGKDVELRCDPISGHTALYWYRQSLGQGLEFLIYFQGNSAPDKSGLPSDRFSAERTGGSVSTLTIQRTQQEDSAVYLCASSLLRRKNEQFFGPGTRLTVL.

This clonotype was seen ten or more times. CDR3 residues: CASSLPMSSNQPQHF. For the CDR3, the DNA is TGTGCCAGCAGCTTACCCATGAGTAGCAATCAGCCCCAGCATTTT. This chain uses TRBV7-8 with TRBJ1-5; D is ambiguous. CDR1 and CDR2 (germline): SGHVS, FQNEAQ. V shed 2 bases and J shed 0 bases, with 8 bases lying between them. The CDR3 consists of 15 residues. Full variable domain (outside the CDR3, taken from reference TRBV7-8 and TRBJ1-5): GAGVSQSPRYKVAKRGQDVALRCDPISGHVSLFWYQQALGQGPEFLTYFQNEAQLDKSGLPSDRFFAERPEGSVSTLKIQRTQQEDSAVYLCASSLPMSSNQPQHFGDGTRLSIL.